The 19 T cell receptor beta chains reported below all come from one sample, sequenced in a study of T cell responses to AZD1222 COVID-19 vaccine. Clones were sequenced by immunoSEQ multiplex PCR, and TCRdb holds only the in-frame ones, with some missing. The data contain about 150,000 clones, 90% of them seen just once; the ten biggest clones take up about 3%. The source material was peripheral blood, sampled on day 0 of AZD1222 vaccination. The receptor source for this set is an adult in good health.

The chain links TRBV6-2 or TRBV6-3 to TRBJ1-5, with 9 bases matching TRBD1. With V trimmed by 6 bases and J by 2 bases, 5 bases remained unmatched. Germline V CDR1 and CDR2: MNHEY, SVGEGT. There are 15 residues in the CDR3. The CDR3 loop reads CASSSGQGRNQPQHF. The DNA of the CDR3 is TGTGCCAGCAGCTCGGGACAGGGACGCAATCAGCCCCAGCATTTT.

V and J are TRBV7-2 and TRBJ2-2; perhaps TRBD2 as D (6 bases). The CDR3 loop spans 17 amino acids. The V end was cut by 4 bases, the J end by 3 bases, with 18 bases between. The germline V gene encodes CDR1 SGHTA and CDR2 FQGNSA. CDR3 protein: CASSSPGGFTDTGELFF. CDR3 sequence (DNA): TGTGCCAGCAGCTCCCCTGGGGGGTTTACCGACACCGGGGAGCTGTTTTTT.

The V and J genes are TRBV19 and TRBJ2-7; tentatively, D is TRBD1 (6 bases). CDR3 size: 12 residues. CDR1 and CDR2 (germline): LNHDA, SQIVND (reference sequence). Trimming left V 5 bases short and J 4 bases short, with 9 bases between. CDR3 loop: CASSPDSYEQYF. Here the CDR3 DNA reads TGTGCCAGTAGTCCGGACAGTTACGAGCAGTACTTC.

The rearrangement joins TRBV4-2 to TRBJ2-1, with D perhaps being TRBD1 or TRBD2 (5 bases each). There are 16 residues in the CDR3. Between the trimmed V and J ends, which lost 0 bases and 0 bases, there was a span of 9 bases. Germline V lookup: CDR1 LGHNA, CDR2 YNFKEQ. The DNA of the CDR3 is TGTGCCAGCAGCCAAGACCGGGGCGGCTCCTACAATGAGCAGTTCTTC. Protein: CASSQDRGGSYNEQFF.

This clone was found once. V is TRBV5-4 and J is TRBJ2-3, with 9 bases aligning to TRBD1. After removal of 4 bases from V and 1 base from J, the junction contained 4 bases not matched to a gene. The CDR3 length is 15 residues. Germline V gene lookup returns CDR1 SGHNT and CDR2 YYREEE (reference sequence). As DNA, the CDR3 is TGTGCCAGCAGCGGCCGGGACAGGGGCACAGATACGCAGTATTTT. Protein product: CASSGRDRGTDTQYF.

This clone was picked up one time. The V gene is TRBV7-2, the J gene TRBJ2-4, with D perhaps matching TRBD2 (6 bases). This CDR3 is built from 15 residues. The germline V gene encodes CDR1 SGHTA and CDR2 FQGNSA. V was trimmed by 5 bases and J by 11 bases, leaving 22 bases between them. CDR3 DNA: TGTGCCAGCAGCATCAAAAGGGGCGGGGCCCCCGTTCAGTACTTC. Protein product: CASSIKRGGAPVQYF. Full variable domain (rest looked up from reference TRBV7-2 and TRBJ2-4): GAGVSQSPSNKVTEKGKDVELRCDPISGHTALYWYRQSLGQGLEFLIYFQGNSAPDKSGLPSDRFSAERTGGSVSTLTIQRTQQEDSAVYLCASSIKRGGAPVQYFGAGTRLSVL.

The chain carries TRBV6-5 and TRBJ2-1; the D gene could be TRBD1 or TRBD2 (5 bases each). The CDR3 consists of 16 residues. Trimming left V 0 bases short and J 1 base short, with 10 bases between. Per the germline V gene, CDR1 is MNHEY and CDR2 is SVGAGI. The CDR3 loop is CASSYSRDGSYNEQFF. The CDR3, as DNA: TGTGCCAGCAGTTACTCGAGGGACGGATCCTACAATGAGCAGTTCTTC.

J is TRBJ2-3 and V is TRBV5-1; 8 bases align to TRBD1. CDR3 length equals 15 residues. Germline lookup yields CDR1 SGHRS and CDR2 YFSETQ. The trim removed 4 bases at V and 6 bases at J, leaving 10 bases unmatched. The CDR3: CASSPDRGNVDTQYF. For the CDR3, the DNA is TGCGCCAGCAGCCCAGACAGGGGTAATGTTGATACGCAGTATTTT. Full variable domain (missing parts from reference TRBV5-1 and TRBJ2-3): KAGVTQTPRYLIKTRGQQVTLSCSPISGHRSVSWYQQTPGQGLQFLFEYFSETQRNKGNFPGRFSGRQFSNSRSEMNVSTLELGDSALYLCASSPDRGNVDTQYFGPGTRLTVL.

The V gene is TRBV4-3, the J gene TRBJ1-5; D is unresolved. The V and J ends lost 0 bases and 6 bases respectively, with 9 bases between them. Germline CDR1 is LGHNA and CDR2 is YSLEER. The CDR3 is 14 residues long. DNA of the CDR3: TGCGCCAGCAGCCAAGATCCGGGTATTCAGCCCCAGCATTTT. Translating gives CASSQDPGIQPQHF.

This rearrangement joins TRBV9 to TRBJ2-1, with D possibly called TRBD1 or TRBD2 (5 bases each). Germline loops: CDR1 SGDLS, CDR2 YYNGEE. The ends were cut back, 4 bases at V and 10 bases at J, with 27 bases in the middle. CDR3 length equals 17 residues. In DNA form, the CDR3 reads TGTGCCAGCAGCCCCCGACCCGACCCCGGGACCCCTCAGGAGCAGTTCTTC. This translates into CASSPRPDPGTPQEQFF.

The V call is TRBV2, the J call TRBJ1-2, with D perhaps TRBD1 (6 bases). The germline V gene encodes CDR1 SNHLY and CDR2 FYNNEI. V shed 5 bases and J shed 3 bases, with 13 bases lying between them. This CDR3 contains 14 residues. The CDR3 DNA sequence: TGTGCCAGCAGTCCGGACAGCGTTGACTATGGCTACACCTTC. This codes for CASSPDSVDYGYTF.

This clone was detected many times. The chain couples TRBV18 to TRBJ2-7; 7 nucleotides align to TRBD1. The CDR3 totals 14 residues. From germline, CDR1 is KGHSH and CDR2 LQKENI. Germline trimming cut 3 bases from V and 7 bases from J; bases unmatched to any gene: 9. CDR3 sequence (DNA): TGTGCCAGCTCACCGAGACAGGGAACGGGTGAGCAGTACTTC. This codes for CASSPRQGTGEQYF.

About this clone: This CDR3 fails to terminate in the conserved phenylalanine or tryptophan, so it likely reflects a read error. The DNA is omitted, as the CDR3 cannot be located on it reliably, and the CDR3 follows TCRdb's listing. The chain carries TRBV6-1 and TRBJ1-1. Germline CDR1 is MNHNS and CDR2 is SASEGT. Both ends counted, the CDR3 spans 10 residues. This chain's CDR3 is CASSEIGTWL.

The V call is TRBV5-4, the J call TRBJ1-1, with 8 bases aligning to TRBD1. The CDR3 is made up of 13 amino acids. Germline CDR1 SGHNT, CDR2 YYREEE (reference sequence). Trimming at V came to 4 bases and at J to 6 bases, leaving 5 bases not matched to a gene. The CDR3 DNA follows: TGTGCCAGCAGCCGGCAGGGGGCGGCTGAAGCTTTCTTT. This codes for CASSRQGAAEAFF.

The chain combines TRBV30 with TRBJ1-3; D unresolved. CDR3 length equals 11 residues. Germline-derived CDR1 and CDR2 are GTSNPN and SVGIG (reference sequence). With 1 base removed from V and 10 bases from J, the gap between germline ends came to 8 bases. Written as DNA, the CDR3 is TGTGCCTGGAGTGAGGGAAGGACCATATATTTT. This codes for CAWSEGRTIYF.

The chain carries TRBV2 and TRBJ1-1; D unresolved. This CDR3 comprises 13 residues. Trimming took off 6 bases at V and 4 bases at J, with 12 bases between the two ends. From germline, CDR1 is SNHLY and CDR2 FYNNEI. CDR3 nucleotides: TGTGCCAGCAGCTCGGATAGGGCCACTGAAGCTTTCTTT. It yields the protein CASSSDRATEAFF.

The J gene is TRBJ2-2, the V gene TRBV7-6; TRBD2 matches at 14 bases. The V gene's germline CDR1 is SGHVS and CDR2 FNYEAQ. The CDR3 extends over 21 amino acids. V dropped 2 bases and J dropped 4; count of bases not matched to a gene: 15. The DNA of the CDR3 is TGTGCCAGCAGCTTAACCAGTTCCGGGACTAGCGGGGGACGGGTCACCGGGGAGCTGTTTTTT. It translates to CASSLTSSGTSGGRVTGELFF.

This chain uses TRBV4-3 with TRBJ1-1, with unresolved D. Trimming pared 1 base from V and 1 base from J, leaving 7 bases between. The CDR3 is 14 residues long. Germline V gives CDR1 LGHNA, CDR2 YSLEER. CDR3 loop: CASSQVVGNTEAFF. DNA for the CDR3: TGCGCCAGCAGCCAAGTCGTCGGGAACACTGAAGCTTTCTTT.

The chain carries TRBV4-2 and TRBJ1-2; TRBD1 matches 12 bases. The CDR3 consists of 14 residues. Trimming took 4 bases from V and 8 from J; bases not matched to a gene: 5. Germline lookup yields CDR1 LGHNA and CDR2 YNFKEQ. CDR3 nucleotide sequence: TGTGCCAGCAGCCCGGGACAGGGGGCGAGGGGCTACACCTTC. It translates to CASSPGQGARGYTF.